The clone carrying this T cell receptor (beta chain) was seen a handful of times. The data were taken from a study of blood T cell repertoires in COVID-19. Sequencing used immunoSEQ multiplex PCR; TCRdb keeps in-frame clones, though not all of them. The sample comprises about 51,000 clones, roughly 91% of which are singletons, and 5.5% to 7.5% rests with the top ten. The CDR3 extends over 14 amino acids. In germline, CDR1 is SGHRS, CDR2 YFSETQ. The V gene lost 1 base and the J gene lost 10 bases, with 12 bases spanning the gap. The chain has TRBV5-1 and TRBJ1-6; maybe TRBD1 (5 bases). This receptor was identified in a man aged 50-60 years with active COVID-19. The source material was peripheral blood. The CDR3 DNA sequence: TGCGCCAGCAGCTTGTCGGATTCAGGGTCACCCCTCCACTTT. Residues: CASSLSDSGSPLHF. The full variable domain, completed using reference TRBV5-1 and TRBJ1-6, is KAGVTQTPRYLIKTRGQQVTLSCSPISGHRSVSWYQQTPGQGLQFLFEYFSETQRNKGNFPGRFSGRQFSNSRSEMNVSTLELGDSALYLCASSLSDSGSPLHFGNGTRLTVT.